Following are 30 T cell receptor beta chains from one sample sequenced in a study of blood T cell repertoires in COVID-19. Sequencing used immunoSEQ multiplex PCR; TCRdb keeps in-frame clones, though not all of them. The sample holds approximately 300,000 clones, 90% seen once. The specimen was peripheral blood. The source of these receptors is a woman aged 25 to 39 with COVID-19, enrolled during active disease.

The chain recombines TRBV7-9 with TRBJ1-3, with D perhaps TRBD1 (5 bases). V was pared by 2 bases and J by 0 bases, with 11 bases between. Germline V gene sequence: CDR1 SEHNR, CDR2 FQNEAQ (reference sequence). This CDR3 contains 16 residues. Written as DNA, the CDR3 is TGTGCCAGCAGCTTAATAGGGGCAGCCTCTGGAAACACCATATATTTT. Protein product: CASSLIGAASGNTIYF.

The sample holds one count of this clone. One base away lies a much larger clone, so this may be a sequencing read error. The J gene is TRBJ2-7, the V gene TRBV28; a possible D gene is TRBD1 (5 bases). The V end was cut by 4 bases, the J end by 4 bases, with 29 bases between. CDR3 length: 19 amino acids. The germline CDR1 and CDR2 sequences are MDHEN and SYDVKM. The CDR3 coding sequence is TGTGCCAGCAGTTCCCTCATAGCCCCCAGGGTAAAGGTCCCTTACGAGCAGTACTTC. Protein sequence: CASSSLIAPRVKVPYEQYF. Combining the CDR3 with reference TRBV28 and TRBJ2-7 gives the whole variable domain DVKVTQSSRYLVKRTGEKVFLECVQDMDHENMFWYRQDPGLGLRLIYFSYDVKMKEKGDIPEGYSVSREKKERFSLILESASTNQTSMYLCASSSLIAPRVKVPYEQYFGPGTRLTVT.

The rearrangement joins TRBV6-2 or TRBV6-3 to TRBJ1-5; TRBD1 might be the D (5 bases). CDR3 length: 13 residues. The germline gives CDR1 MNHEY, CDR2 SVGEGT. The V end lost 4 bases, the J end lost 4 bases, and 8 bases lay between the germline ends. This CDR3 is CASSFGQNQPQHF. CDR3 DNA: TGTGCCAGCAGTTTCGGACAAAATCAGCCCCAGCATTTT.

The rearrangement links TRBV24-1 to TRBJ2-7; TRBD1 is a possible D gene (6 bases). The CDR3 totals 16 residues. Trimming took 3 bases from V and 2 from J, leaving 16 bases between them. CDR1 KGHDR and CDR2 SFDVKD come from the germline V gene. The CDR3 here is CATSDIRTAKPYEQYF. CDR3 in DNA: TGTGCCACCAGTGATATTAGGACAGCCAAACCCTACGAGCAGTACTTC.

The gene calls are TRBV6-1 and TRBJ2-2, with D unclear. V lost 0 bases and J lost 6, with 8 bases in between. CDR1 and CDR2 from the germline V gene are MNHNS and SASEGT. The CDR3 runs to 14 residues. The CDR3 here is CASSEALTPGELFF. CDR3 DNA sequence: TGTGCCAGCAGTGAAGCGCTAACCCCCGGGGAGCTGTTTTTT.

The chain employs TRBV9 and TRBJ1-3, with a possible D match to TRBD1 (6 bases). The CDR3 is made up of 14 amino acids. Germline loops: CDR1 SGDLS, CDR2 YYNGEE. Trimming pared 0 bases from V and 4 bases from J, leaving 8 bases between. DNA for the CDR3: TGTGCCAGCAGCGTAGTAGGACAGGGAAACACCATATATTTT. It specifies CASSVVGQGNTIYF. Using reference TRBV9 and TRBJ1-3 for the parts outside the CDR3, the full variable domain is DSGVTQTPKHLITATGQRVTLRCSPRSGDLSVYWYQQSLDQGLQFLIQYYNGEERAKGNILERFSAQQFPDLHSELNLSSLELGDSALYFCASSVVGQGNTIYFGEGSWLTVV.

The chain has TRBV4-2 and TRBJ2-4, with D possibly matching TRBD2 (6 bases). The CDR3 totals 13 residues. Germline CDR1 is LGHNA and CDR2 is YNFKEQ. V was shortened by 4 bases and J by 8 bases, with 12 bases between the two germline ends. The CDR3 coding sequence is TGTGCCAGCAGCCTTATGGGAGGAGACATTCAGTACTTC. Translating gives CASSLMGGDIQYF.

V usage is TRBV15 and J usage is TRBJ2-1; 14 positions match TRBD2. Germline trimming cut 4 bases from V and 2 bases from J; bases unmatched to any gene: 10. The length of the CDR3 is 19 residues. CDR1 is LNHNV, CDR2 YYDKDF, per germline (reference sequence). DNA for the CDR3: TGTGCCACCAGCACCTTGACTAGCGGGAGGGTTAGTACCTACAATGAGCAGTTCTTC. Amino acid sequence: CATSTLTSGRVSTYNEQFF.

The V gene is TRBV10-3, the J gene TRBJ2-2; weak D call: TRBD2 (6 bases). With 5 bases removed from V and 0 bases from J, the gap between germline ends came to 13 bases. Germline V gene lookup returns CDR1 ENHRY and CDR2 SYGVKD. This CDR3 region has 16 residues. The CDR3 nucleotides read TGTGCCATCAGTCCCGACTTAGCGGCGAACACCGGGGAGCTGTTTTTT. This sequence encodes CAISPDLAANTGELFF.

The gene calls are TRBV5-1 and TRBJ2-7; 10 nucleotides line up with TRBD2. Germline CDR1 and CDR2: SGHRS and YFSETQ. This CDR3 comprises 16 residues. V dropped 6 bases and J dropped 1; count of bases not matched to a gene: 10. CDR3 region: CASKRSPLAGSYEQYF. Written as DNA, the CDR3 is TGCGCCAGCAAGAGGTCCCCACTAGCGGGGTCCTACGAGCAGTACTTC.

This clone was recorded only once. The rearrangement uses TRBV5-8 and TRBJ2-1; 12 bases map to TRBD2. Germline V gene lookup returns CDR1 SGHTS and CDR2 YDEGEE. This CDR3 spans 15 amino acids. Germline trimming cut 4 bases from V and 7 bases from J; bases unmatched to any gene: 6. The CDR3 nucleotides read TGTGCCAGCAGCCCCCGGACTAGCGGGAAAAATGAGCAGTTCTTC. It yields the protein CASSPRTSGKNEQFF.

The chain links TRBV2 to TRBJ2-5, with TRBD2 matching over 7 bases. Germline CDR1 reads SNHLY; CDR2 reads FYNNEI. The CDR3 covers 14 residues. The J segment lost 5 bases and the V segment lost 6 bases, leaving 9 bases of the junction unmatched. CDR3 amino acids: CASSSGLNVETQYF. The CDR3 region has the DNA TGTGCCAGCAGCTCGGGACTAAACGTCGAGACCCAGTACTTC.

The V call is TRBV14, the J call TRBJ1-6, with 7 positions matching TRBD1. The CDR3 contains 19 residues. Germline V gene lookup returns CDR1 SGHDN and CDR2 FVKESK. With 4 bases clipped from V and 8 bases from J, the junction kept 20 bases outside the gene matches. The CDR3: CASSPTRWTGFNVDSPLHF. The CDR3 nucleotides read TGTGCCAGCAGCCCCACCCGGTGGACAGGATTCAATGTTGATTCACCCCTCCACTTT.

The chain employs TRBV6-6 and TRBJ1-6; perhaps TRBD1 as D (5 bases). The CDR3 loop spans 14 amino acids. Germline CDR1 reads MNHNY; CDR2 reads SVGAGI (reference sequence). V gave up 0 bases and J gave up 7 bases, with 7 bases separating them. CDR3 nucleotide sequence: TGTGCCAGCAGTTACTCGGGGCGGAATTCACCCCTCCACTTT. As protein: CASSYSGRNSPLHF.

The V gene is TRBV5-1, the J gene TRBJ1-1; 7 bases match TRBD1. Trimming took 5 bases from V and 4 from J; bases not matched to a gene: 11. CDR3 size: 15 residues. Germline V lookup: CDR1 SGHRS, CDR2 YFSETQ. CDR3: CASRSTPDRATEAFF. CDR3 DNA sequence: TGCGCCAGCAGGTCAACCCCCGACAGGGCCACTGAAGCTTTCTTT.

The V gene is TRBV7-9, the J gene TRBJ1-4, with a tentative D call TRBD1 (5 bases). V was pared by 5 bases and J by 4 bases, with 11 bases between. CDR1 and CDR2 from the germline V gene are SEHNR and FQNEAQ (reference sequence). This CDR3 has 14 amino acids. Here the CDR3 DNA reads TGTGCCAGCAGCGCGGGACGGTATAATGAAAAACTGTTTTTT. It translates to CASSAGRYNEKLFF.

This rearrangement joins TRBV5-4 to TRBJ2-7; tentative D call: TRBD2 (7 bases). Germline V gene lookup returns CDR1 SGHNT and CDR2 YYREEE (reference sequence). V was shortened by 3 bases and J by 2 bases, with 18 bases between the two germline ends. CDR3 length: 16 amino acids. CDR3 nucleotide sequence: TGTGCCAGCAGCTGGGGGGGGCGGCTTGGGGCCTACGAGCAGTACTTC. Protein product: CASSWGGRLGAYEQYF.

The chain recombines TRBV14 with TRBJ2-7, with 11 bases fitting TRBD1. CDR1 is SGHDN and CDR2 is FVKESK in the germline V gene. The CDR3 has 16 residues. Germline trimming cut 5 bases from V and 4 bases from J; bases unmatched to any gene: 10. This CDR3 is CASSGGFGTGGYEQYF. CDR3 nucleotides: TGTGCCAGCAGCGGAGGGTTCGGGACAGGGGGTTACGAGCAGTACTTC.

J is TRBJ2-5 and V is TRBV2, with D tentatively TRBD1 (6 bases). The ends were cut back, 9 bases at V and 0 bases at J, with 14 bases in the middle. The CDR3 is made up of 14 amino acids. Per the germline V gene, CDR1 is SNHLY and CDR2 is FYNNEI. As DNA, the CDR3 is TGTGCCAGTAAACGCCCAGGGGACCAAGAGACCCAGTACTTC. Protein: CASKRPGDQETQYF.

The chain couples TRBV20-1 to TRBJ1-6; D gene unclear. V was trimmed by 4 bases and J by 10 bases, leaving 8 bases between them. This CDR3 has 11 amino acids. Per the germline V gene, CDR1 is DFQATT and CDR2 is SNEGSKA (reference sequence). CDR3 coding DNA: TGCAGTGCTAACAGTGGATCACCCCTCCACTTT. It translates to CSANSGSPLHF.

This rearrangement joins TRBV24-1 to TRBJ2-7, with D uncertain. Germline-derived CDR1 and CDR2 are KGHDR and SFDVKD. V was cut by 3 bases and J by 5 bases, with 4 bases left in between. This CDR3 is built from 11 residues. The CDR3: CATSDLHEQYF. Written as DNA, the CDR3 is TGTGCCACCAGTGATCTCCACGAGCAGTACTTC.

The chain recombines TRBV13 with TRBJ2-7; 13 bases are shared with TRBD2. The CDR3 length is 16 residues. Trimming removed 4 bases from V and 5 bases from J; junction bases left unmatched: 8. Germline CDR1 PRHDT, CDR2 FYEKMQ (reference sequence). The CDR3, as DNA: TGTGCCAGCAGCTCCGGACTAGCGGGAGCGGCTGACGAGCAGTACTTC. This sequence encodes CASSSGLAGAADEQYF.

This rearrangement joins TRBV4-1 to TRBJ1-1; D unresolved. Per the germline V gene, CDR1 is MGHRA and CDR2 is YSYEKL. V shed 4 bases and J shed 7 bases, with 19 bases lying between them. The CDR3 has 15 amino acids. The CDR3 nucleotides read TGCGCCAGCAGCCTGTGGCTGCCCGGAGCGGGTGAAGCTTTCTTT. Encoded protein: CASSLWLPGAGEAFF.

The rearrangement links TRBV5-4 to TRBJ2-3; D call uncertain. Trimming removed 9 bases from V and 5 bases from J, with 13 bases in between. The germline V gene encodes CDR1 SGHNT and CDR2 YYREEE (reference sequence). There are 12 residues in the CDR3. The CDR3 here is CATRLVGDTQYF. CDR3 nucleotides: TGTGCCACCCGTTTAGTTGGAGATACGCAGTATTTT. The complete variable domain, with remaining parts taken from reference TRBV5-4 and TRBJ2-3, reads ETGVTQSPTHLIKTRGQQVTLRCSSQSGHNTVSWYQQALGQGPQFIFQYYREEENGRGNFPPRFSGLQFPNYSSELNVNALELDDSALYLCATRLVGDTQYFGPGTRLTVL.

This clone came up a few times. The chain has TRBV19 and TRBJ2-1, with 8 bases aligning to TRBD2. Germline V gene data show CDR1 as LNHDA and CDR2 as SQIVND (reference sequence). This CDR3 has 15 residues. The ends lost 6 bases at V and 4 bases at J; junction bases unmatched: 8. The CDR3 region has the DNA TGTGCCAGTAGCATTAGCGGGATTTCATACAATGAGCAGTTCTTC. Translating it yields CASSISGISYNEQFF.

CDR3 nucleotides: TGTGCCAGCACCCCAGGAGGGCCCGGGGAGCTGTTTTTT. This codes for CASTPGGPGELFF. V is TRBV7-9 and J is TRBJ2-2, with a tentative D call TRBD2 (6 bases). In germline, CDR1 is SEHNR, CDR2 FQNEAQ (reference sequence). The V gene lost 7 bases and the J gene lost 6 bases, with 12 bases spanning the gap. There are 13 residues in the CDR3. The full variable domain, completed using reference TRBV7-9 and TRBJ2-2, is DTGVSQNPRHKITKRGQNVTFRCDPISEHNRLYWYRQTLGQGPEFLTYFQNEAQLEKSRLLSDRFSAERPKGSFSTLEIQRTEQGDSAMYLCASTPGGPGELFFGEGSRLTVL.

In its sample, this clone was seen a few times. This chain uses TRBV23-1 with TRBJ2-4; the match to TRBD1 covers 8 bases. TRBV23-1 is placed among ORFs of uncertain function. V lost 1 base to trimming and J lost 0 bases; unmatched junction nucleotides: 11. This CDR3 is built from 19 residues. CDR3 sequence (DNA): TGCGCCAGCAGTCAATTCCATGGACAGGGCTCTCGAGCCAAAAACATTCAGTACTTC. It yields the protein CASSQFHGQGSRAKNIQYF.

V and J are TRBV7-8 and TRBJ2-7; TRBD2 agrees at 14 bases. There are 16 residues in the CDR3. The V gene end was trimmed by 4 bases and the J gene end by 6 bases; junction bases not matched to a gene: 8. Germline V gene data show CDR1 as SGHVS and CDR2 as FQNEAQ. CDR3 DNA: TGTGCCAGCAGCTCGGGACTAGCGGGAGCACTTGGCGAGCAGTACTTC. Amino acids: CASSSGLAGALGEQYF.

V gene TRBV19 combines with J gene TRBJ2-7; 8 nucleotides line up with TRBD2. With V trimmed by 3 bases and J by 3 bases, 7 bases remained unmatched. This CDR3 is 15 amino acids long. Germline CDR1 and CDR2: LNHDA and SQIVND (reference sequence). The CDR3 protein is CASSIKREMDYEQYF. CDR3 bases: TGTGCCAGTAGTATTAAGCGGGAGATGGACTACGAGCAGTACTTC. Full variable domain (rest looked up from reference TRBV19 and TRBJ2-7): DGGITQSPKYLFRKEGQNVTLSCEQNLNHDAMYWYRQDPGQGLRLIYYSQIVNDFQKGDIAEGYSVSREKKESFPLTVTSAQKNPTAFYLCASSIKREMDYEQYFGPGTRLTVT.

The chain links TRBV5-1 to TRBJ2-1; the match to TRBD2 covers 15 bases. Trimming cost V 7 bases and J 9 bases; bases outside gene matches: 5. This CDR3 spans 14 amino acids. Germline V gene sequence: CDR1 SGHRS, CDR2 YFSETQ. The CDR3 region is CASARGLAGGEQFF. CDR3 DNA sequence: TGCGCCAGCGCTCGGGGACTAGCGGGAGGTGAGCAGTTCTTC.